This T cell receptor (beta chain) was obtained from a study of early T cells in non-severe SARS-CoV-2 infection. V was shortened by 4 bases and J by 0 bases, with 9 bases between the two germline ends. Germline-derived CDR1 and CDR2 are SQVTM and ANQGSEA. The CDR3 consists of 13 residues. This clonotype was picked up many times. One entry per CDR3 protein, called by TCRdb with MiXCR from the 5' RACE reads. The repertoire holds about 37,000 distinct CDR3 sequences, with 7.9% as singletons. The V call is TRBV29-1, the J call TRBJ1-1; D is uncertain. This clonotype originated in an adult who was a healthcare worker with PCR-confirmed SARS-CoV-2 infection or an uninfected control (not recorded which). This material consisted of whole blood, taken at baseline. The CDR3 DNA reads as TGCAGCGTTGCGGAGTCCGTGAACACTGAAGCTTTCTTT. Encoded protein: CSVAESVNTEAFF.